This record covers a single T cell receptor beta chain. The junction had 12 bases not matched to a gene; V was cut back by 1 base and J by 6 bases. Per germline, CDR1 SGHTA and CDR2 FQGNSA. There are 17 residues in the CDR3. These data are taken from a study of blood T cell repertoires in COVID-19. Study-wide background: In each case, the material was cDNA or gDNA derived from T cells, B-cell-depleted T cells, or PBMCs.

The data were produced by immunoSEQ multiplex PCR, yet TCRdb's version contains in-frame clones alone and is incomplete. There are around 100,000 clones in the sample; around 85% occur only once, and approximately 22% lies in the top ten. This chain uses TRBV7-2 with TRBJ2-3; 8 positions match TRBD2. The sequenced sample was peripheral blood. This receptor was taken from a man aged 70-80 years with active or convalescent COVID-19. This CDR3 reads CASSLGRGAGVPDTQYF. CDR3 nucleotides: TGTGCCAGCAGCTTAGGGCGGGGAGCGGGAGTCCCCGATACGCAGTATTTT.